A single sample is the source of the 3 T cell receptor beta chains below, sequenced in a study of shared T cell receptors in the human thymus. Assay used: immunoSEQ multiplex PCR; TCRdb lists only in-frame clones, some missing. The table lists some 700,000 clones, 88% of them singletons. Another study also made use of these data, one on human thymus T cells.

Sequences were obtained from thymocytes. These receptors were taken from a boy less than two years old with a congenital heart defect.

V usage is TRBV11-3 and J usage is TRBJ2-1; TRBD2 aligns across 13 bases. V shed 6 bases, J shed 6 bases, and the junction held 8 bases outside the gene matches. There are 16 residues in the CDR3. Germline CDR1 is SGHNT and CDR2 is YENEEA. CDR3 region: CASSRWGLAGFNEQFF. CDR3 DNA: TGTGCCAGCAGTCGATGGGGACTAGCGGGATTCAATGAGCAGTTCTTC.

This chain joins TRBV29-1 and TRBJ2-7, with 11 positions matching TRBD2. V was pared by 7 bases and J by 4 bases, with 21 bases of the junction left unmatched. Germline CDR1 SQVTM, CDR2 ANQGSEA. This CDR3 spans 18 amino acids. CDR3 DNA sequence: TGCAGCGCCACACCCGGGACAGGTTTAGCGGGAGGGCTTTACGAGCAGTACTTC. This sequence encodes CSATPGTGLAGGLYEQYF.

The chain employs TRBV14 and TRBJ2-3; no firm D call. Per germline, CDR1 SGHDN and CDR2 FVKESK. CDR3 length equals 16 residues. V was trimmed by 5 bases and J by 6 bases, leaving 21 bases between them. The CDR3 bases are TGTGCCAGCAGCTCCCCCCGGCACCCAAGGAGCGATACGCAGTATTTT. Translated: CASSSPRHPRSDTQYF.